Listed here are 4 T cell receptor beta chains from one sample, sequenced in a study of regulatory T cells in long-lasting Graves disease. To make TCR beta libraries, researchers used iRepertoire HTBI primers and Arm-PCR of CDR3 regions. TCRdb used MiXCR to reprocess the multiplex PCR reads, holding one entry per CDR3 protein. Among fewer than 550,000 distinct CDR3 sequences, roughly a sixth were seen once, and the ten largest hold around 25%. Time point here: newly diagnosed GD, antithyroid drugs for less than 3 months. Construction of the TCR library relied on RNA isolated from PBMCs. These same records also appear under a second study, on T cells in Graves' hyperthyroidism and ophthalmopathy.

Sequences were derived from peripheral blood mononuclear cells (PBMCs), sampled at new diagnosis, from a patient treated with antithyroid drugs. The origin of the receptors is a woman aged 35-60 years with Graves disease.

This clonotype was recorded at least ten times. The V gene is TRBV18, the J gene TRBJ1-5; the D is unclear. Per germline, CDR1 KGHSH and CDR2 LQKENI. V shed 5 bases and J shed 0 bases, with 11 bases lying between them. The CDR3 has 15 residues. CDR3 coding DNA: TGTGCCAGCTCAATAGGAACGCATAGCAATCAGCCCCAGCATTTT. As protein: CASSIGTHSNQPQHF.

This clonotype was seen a few times. J is TRBJ1-1 and V is TRBV12-3 or TRBV12-4; D is ambiguous. The CDR3 consists of 12 residues. V was shortened by 8 bases and J by 5 bases, with 12 bases between the two germline ends. The CDR3 here is CASSWYLTEAFF. CDR3 DNA: TGTGCCAGCTCATGGTATTTGACTGAAGCTTTCTTT.

This clonotype was counted a few times. The V gene is TRBV20-1, the J gene TRBJ1-2; 10 bases are a match to TRBD1. The trim removed 5 bases at V and 3 bases at J, leaving 9 bases unmatched. This CDR3 spans 15 amino acids. CDR1 is DFQATT, CDR2 SNEGSKA, per germline (reference sequence). CDR3 sequence (DNA): TGCAGTGCTGGGAACCGGGACAGGGGATACTATGGCTACACCTTC. Amino acid sequence: CSAGNRDRGYYGYTF.

This clonotype was found many times. The CDR3 spells CASSLTHSGANEQFF. CDR3 DNA sequence: TGTGCCAGCAGTTTAACGCATTCCGGGGCCAATGAGCAGTTCTTC. The chain couples TRBV28 to TRBJ2-1, with D perhaps matching TRBD1 or TRBD2 (5 bases each). This CDR3 is 15 amino acids long. Germline CDR1 MDHEN, CDR2 SYDVKM. V lost 2 bases and J lost 6, with 14 bases in between.